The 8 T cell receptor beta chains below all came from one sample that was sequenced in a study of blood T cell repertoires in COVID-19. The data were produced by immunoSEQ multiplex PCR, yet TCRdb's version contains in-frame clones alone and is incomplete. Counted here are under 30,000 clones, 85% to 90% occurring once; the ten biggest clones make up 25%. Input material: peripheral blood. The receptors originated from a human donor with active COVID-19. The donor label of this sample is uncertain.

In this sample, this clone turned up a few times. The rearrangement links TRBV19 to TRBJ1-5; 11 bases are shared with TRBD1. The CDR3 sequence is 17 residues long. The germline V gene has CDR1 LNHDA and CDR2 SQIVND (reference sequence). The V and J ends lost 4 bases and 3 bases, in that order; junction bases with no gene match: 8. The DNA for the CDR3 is TGTGCCAGTAGTACCGGGACAGGGGGTTTCCACAATCAGCCCCAGCATTTT. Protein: CASSTGTGGFHNQPQHF.

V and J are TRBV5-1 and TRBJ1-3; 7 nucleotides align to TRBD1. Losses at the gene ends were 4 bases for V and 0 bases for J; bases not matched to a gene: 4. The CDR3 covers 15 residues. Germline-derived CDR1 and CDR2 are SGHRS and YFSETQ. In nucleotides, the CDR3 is TGCGCCAGCAGCGTGACAGGGAACTCTGGAAACACCATATATTTT. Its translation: CASSVTGNSGNTIYF. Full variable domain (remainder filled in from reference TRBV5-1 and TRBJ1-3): KAGVTQTPRYLIKTRGQQVTLSCSPISGHRSVSWYQQTPGQGLQFLFEYFSETQRNKGNFPGRFSGRQFSNSRSEMNVSTLELGDSALYLCASSVTGNSGNTIYFGEGSWLTVV.

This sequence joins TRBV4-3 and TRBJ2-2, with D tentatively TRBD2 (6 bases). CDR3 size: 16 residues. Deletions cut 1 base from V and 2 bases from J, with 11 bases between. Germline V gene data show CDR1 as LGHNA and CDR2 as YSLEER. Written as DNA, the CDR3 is TGCGCCAGCAGCCAAGGGACTACCGGAAACACCGGGGAGCTGTTTTTT. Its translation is CASSQGTTGNTGELFF.

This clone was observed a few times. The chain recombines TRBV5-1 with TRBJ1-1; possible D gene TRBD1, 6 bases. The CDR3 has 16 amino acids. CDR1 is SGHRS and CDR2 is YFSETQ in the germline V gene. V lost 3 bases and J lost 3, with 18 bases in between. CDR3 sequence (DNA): TGCGCCAGCAGCTGGGCCCCTACAGGGCGGGACACTGAAGCTTTCTTT. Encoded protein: CASSWAPTGRDTEAFF.

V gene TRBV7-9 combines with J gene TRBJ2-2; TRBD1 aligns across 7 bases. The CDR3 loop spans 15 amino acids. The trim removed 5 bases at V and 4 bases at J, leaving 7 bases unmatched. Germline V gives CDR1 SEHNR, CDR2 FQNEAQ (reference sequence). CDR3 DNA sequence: TGTGCCAGCAGCCTCCGACAGGGCCCCACCGGGGAGCTGTTTTTT. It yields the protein CASSLRQGPTGELFF.

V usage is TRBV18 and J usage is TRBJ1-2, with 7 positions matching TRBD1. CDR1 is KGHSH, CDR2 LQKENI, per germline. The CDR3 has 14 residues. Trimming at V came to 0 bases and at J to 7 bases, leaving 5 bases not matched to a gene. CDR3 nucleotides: TGTGCCAGCTCACCACCGGGACAGAGGGGTGGCTACACCTTC. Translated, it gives CASSPPGQRGGYTF.

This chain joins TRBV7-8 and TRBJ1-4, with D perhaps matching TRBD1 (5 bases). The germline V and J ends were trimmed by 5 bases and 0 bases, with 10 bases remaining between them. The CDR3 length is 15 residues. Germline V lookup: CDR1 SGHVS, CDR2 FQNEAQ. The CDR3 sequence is CASSAGGATNEKLFF. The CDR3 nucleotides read TGTGCCAGCAGCGCCGGGGGTGCAACTAATGAAAAACTGTTTTTT.

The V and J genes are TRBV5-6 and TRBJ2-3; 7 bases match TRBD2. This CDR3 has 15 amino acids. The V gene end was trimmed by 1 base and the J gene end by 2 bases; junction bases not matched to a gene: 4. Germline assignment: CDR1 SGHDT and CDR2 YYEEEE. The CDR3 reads CASSLKRGDTDTQYF. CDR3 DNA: TGTGCCAGCAGCTTGAAGCGGGGAGACACAGATACGCAGTATTTT.